A single sample gave rise to the 20 T cell receptor beta chains below, sequenced in a study of blood T cell repertoires in COVID-19. The assay was immunoSEQ multiplex PCR, and TCRdb's table has in-frame clones only and misses some. The sample has over 200,000 clones, 85% to 90% seen once. Sequencing input: peripheral blood. The receptors come from a woman aged 60 to 75 with acute or convalescent COVID-19.

The chain couples TRBV7-3 to TRBJ1-6, with 7 bases identical to TRBD1. CDR3 length equals 18 residues. Germline values: CDR1 SGHTA, CDR2 FQGTGA. V shed 4 bases, J shed 3 bases, and the junction held 12 bases outside the gene matches. CDR3 nucleotide sequence: TGTGCCAGCAGCTCATACGGACAGGCCCCAGACTATAATTCACCCCTCCACTTT. Protein product: CASSSYGQAPDYNSPLHF.

This clone has a single count. V and J are TRBV5-4 and TRBJ1-6; 8 positions agree with TRBD1. Unmatched junction bases numbered 6, after V lost 3 bases and J lost 10 bases. The CDR3 length is 14 residues. Germline assignment: CDR1 SGHNT and CDR2 YYREEE (reference sequence). The chain's CDR3 is CASSSKTGESPLHF. As DNA, the CDR3 is TGTGCCAGCAGCTCAAAGACAGGGGAATCACCCCTCCACTTT.

The chain joins TRBV2 to TRBJ2-3, with a weak D call TRBD2 (5 bases). Germline V CDR1 and CDR2: SNHLY, FYNNEI. Trimming stripped 5 bases from V and 0 bases from J, with 9 bases between. This CDR3 has 14 amino acids. The CDR3, as DNA: TGTGCCAGCAGTCGGACTGCTAGCACAGATACGCAGTATTTT. Residues: CASSRTASTDTQYF.

The V and J genes are TRBV23-1 and TRBJ1-1, with 7 bases that match TRBD1. TRBV23-1 is noted as an ORF with a role that remains uncertain. V lost 6 bases and J lost 1; bases outside the gene matches: 11. The CDR3 totals 16 residues. Written as DNA, the CDR3 is TGCGCCAGCAGGCTGGGGACAGTGGATAGGAACACTGAAGCTTTCTTT. Protein product: CASRLGTVDRNTEAFF.

In regard to this clone: An end of the junction does not agree with germline; a read error may underlie this. The rearrangement uses TRBV7-9 and TRBJ1-6, with unresolved D. The CDR3 contains 14 residues. Germline CDR1 and CDR2: SEHNR and FQNEAQ (reference sequence). In nucleotides, the CDR3 is TGTGCCAGCAGCAGCGTCGATCGGTATTCGCCCCTCCACTTT. It translates to CASSSVDRYSPLHF.

The chain's CDR3 is CASSHYSGTSVPNEQFF. The CDR3 nucleotides are TGTGCCAGCAGCCATTATTCCGGGACTAGCGTACCGAATGAGCAGTTCTTC. V usage is TRBV4-2 and J usage is TRBJ2-1, with 10 bases that match TRBD2. The CDR3 loop spans 17 amino acids. Germline-derived CDR1 and CDR2 are LGHNA and YNFKEQ. V lost 3 bases and J lost 7; bases outside the gene matches: 12.

The genes are TRBV28 and TRBJ2-5; D might be TRBD2 (6 bases). CDR1 is MDHEN, CDR2 SYDVKM, per germline. The V gene lost 8 bases and the J gene lost 5 bases, with 15 bases spanning the gap. CDR3 size: 13 residues. The CDR3 spells CASLRGGSETQYF. The CDR3 nucleotides are TGTGCCAGCTTACGCGGAGGGTCGGAGACCCAGTACTTC.

This chain links TRBV5-1 with TRBJ1-5; 8 positions agree with TRBD1. The CDR3 runs 15 residues. Germline V gives CDR1 SGHRS, CDR2 YFSETQ. Trimming took 1 base from V and 5 from J; bases not matched to a gene: 5. CDR3 protein: CASSLSGQEHQPQHF. The CDR3 nucleotides read TGCGCCAGCAGCTTGTCGGGACAGGAACATCAGCCCCAGCATTTT.

The chain uses TRBV7-2 and TRBJ2-7; D unclear. The germline V gene encodes CDR1 SGHTA and CDR2 FQGNSA. Deletions cut 1 base from V and 4 bases from J, with 17 bases between. This CDR3 is built from 16 residues. The CDR3 reads CASSLGSAVPSYEQYF. The CDR3 nucleotides read TGTGCCAGCAGCTTAGGGTCGGCGGTTCCCTCTTACGAGCAGTACTTC.

The CDR3 DNA follows: TGTGCCAGCAGTGCCGCCGGGACAGGGTCCGGGGAGCTGTTTTTT. Its translation: CASSAAGTGSGELFF. The chain is built from TRBV25-1 and TRBJ2-2; the match to TRBD1 covers 9 bases. V lost 4 bases and J lost 6; bases outside the gene matches: 6. The CDR3 sequence is 15 residues long. The V gene's germline CDR1 is MGHDK and CDR2 SYGVNS.

The V call is TRBV2, the J call TRBJ1-3, with D perhaps TRBD1 (6 bases). Germline CDR1 reads SNHLY; CDR2 reads FYNNEI. Between the trimmed V and J ends, which lost 4 bases and 0 bases, there was a span of 10 bases. The CDR3 has 15 amino acids. The CDR3 loop reads CASSGQGSSGNTIYF. CDR3 in DNA: TGTGCCAGCAGTGGGCAGGGGAGCTCTGGAAACACCATATATTTT.

This chain connects TRBV27 to TRBJ2-2; 8 bases match TRBD2. Germline trimming cut 6 bases from V and 1 base from J; bases unmatched to any gene: 13. The CDR3 spans 18 residues. Germline assignment: CDR1 MNHEY and CDR2 SMNVEV (reference sequence). The chain's CDR3 is CASRSYPKTSVNTGELFF. The CDR3 coding sequence is TGTGCCAGCAGATCCTACCCCAAGACTAGCGTGAACACCGGGGAGCTGTTTTTT.

The V gene is TRBV30, the J gene TRBJ2-7; TRBD2 matches at 7 bases. V lost 1 base to trimming and J lost 2 bases; unmatched junction nucleotides: 11. The CDR3 sequence is 16 residues long. The germline CDR1 and CDR2 sequences are GTSNPN and SVGIG (reference sequence). The CDR3 here is CAWSAVGGSATYEQYF. The CDR3, as DNA: TGTGCCTGGAGTGCGGTCGGCGGGAGTGCTACCTACGAGCAGTACTTC.

The CDR3 DNA is TGTGCCAGTAGTACTAGCGGGATCTCCTACGAGCAGTACTTC. Translated, it gives CASSTSGISYEQYF. This rearrangement joins TRBV19 to TRBJ2-7; 9 bases match TRBD2. Germline assignment: CDR1 LNHDA and CDR2 SQIVND (reference sequence). The CDR3 sequence is 14 residues long. The V and J ends lost 4 bases and 0 bases, in that order; junction bases with no gene match: 1.

CDR3 coding DNA: TGTGCCAGCTCACGCGAGGTTGTCTCCTACAATGAGCAGTTCTTC. Protein sequence: CASSREVVSYNEQFF. This chain uses TRBV18 with TRBJ2-1, with unresolved D. V gave up 4 bases and J gave up 0 bases, with 10 bases separating them. Germline CDR1 reads KGHSH; CDR2 reads LQKENI. This CDR3 is 15 amino acids long.

V usage is TRBV9 and J usage is TRBJ1-1; tentatively, D is TRBD1 (6 bases). V lost 0 bases, J lost 1 base, and 10 bases lay in between. The CDR3 contains 15 residues. In germline, CDR1 is SGDLS, CDR2 YYNGEE. In DNA form, the CDR3 reads TGTGCCAGCAGCGTAGGGGCAGGGGAGAACACTGAAGCTTTCTTT. Translated: CASSVGAGENTEAFF. The entire variable domain, with the rest obtained from reference TRBV9 and TRBJ1-1, is as follows: DSGVTQTPKHLITATGQRVTLRCSPRSGDLSVYWYQQSLDQGLQFLIQYYNGEERAKGNILERFSAQQFPDLHSELNLSSLELGDSALYFCASSVGAGENTEAFFGQGTRLTVV.

The chain has TRBV28 and TRBJ2-5; perhaps TRBD1 as D (6 bases). This CDR3 has 13 residues. The V gene lost 10 bases and the J gene lost 4 bases, with 16 bases spanning the gap. The V gene's germline CDR1 is MDHEN and CDR2 SYDVKM. CDR3 residues: CATYLTGRETQYF. Here the CDR3 DNA reads TGTGCCACCTACCTTACAGGGAGAGAGACCCAGTACTTC. The full variable domain, rest sourced from reference TRBV28 and TRBJ2-5, is DVKVTQSSRYLVKRTGEKVFLECVQDMDHENMFWYRQDPGLGLRLIYFSYDVKMKEKGDIPEGYSVSREKKERFSLILESASTNQTSMYLCATYLTGRETQYFGPGTRLLVL.

The genes are TRBV19 and TRBJ2-2; the match to TRBD1 covers 8 bases. Looked up from germline, CDR1 is LNHDA and CDR2 is SQIVND (reference sequence). This CDR3 contains 16 residues. Trimming removed 3 bases from V and 6 bases from J; junction bases left unmatched: 9. CDR3 DNA sequence: TGTGCCAGTAGTATCCAGGGGGCCTTGTTGGCCGGGGAGCTGTTTTTT. Translated: CASSIQGALLAGELFF. Variable domain in full (rest from reference TRBV19 and TRBJ2-2): DGGITQSPKYLFRKEGQNVTLSCEQNLNHDAMYWYRQDPGQGLRLIYYSQIVNDFQKGDIAEGYSVSREKKESFPLTVTSAQKNPTAFYLCASSIQGALLAGELFFGEGSRLTVL.

Regarding this clone: The same CDR3 can be traced to other DNA sequences in this sample. This chain uses TRBV4-1 with TRBJ1-6; 9 nucleotides match TRBD1. This CDR3 region has 15 residues. V lost 1 base and J lost 7; bases outside the gene matches: 2. Germline CDR1 MGHRA, CDR2 YSYEKL. CDR3 sequence (DNA): TGCGCCAGCAGCCAAGTAGGACAGGGGAATTCACCCCTCCACTTT. This gives the protein CASSQVGQGNSPLHF.

V gene TRBV7-9 combines with J gene TRBJ2-7, with 7 nucleotides matching TRBD1. The CDR3 has 19 amino acids. J was trimmed by 4 bases and V by 7 bases; bases with no gene match: 25. Germline V lookup: CDR1 SEHNR, CDR2 FQNEAQ (reference sequence). The CDR3, as DNA: TGTGCCAGCACCCCTAAGGCGAAAAGAGGGGGCCTACCTAAATACGAGCAGTACTTC. It translates to CASTPKAKRGGLPKYEQYF.